Listed below are T cell receptor beta chains from one sample, sequenced in a study of human T cells and chemical hapten exposure. From the RACE reads, TCRdb called clonotypes with MiXCR, one entry per CDR3 protein. This sample has 75,000 to 95,000 distinct CDR3 sequences, with 11% found just once. The material was whole blood, obtained in connection with sensitization to the hapten diphenylcyclopropenone (DPC). The receptors were gathered from a man in his forties with alopecia areata. Some clones in this sample may be carry-over from other donors' samples. Both conserved end residues are part of each CDR3. The order of the fields is V gene, clone size, D gene, J gene, CDR3 protein, CDR3 DNA. D genes are given only for firm matches. The size entry is marked missing in some rows and otherwise reads once, few, many or a size class.

TRBV28	-	-	TRBJ2-3	CASLRGFGTDTQYF	TGTGCCAGCCTCAGGGGTTTTGGCACAGATACGCAGTATTTT
TRBV6-5	few	TRBD1	TRBJ1-5	CASTPTGERQPQHF	TGTGCCAGCACCCCGACAGGGGAGCGGCAGCCCCAGCATTTT
TRBV9	many	TRBD1	TRBJ1-1	CASSVGDRSNTEAFF	TGTGCCAGCAGCGTAGGGGACAGGTCGAACACTGAAGCTTTCTTT
TRBV5-6	-	TRBD2	TRBJ2-1	CASSFGPGLALYNEQFF	TGTGCCAGCAGCTTCGGACCGGGACTAGCGCTCTACAATGAGCAGTTCTTC
TRBV4-3	-	-	TRBJ2-1	CASSPSWLGSYNEQFF	TGCGCCAGCAGCCCGTCCTGGCTGGGCTCATACAATGAGCAGTTCTTC
TRBV12-3/TRBV12-4	-	TRBD2	TRBJ2-1	CASSTSGSLWDEQFF	TGTGCCAGCAGTACTAGCGGGAGCCTTTGGGATGAGCAGTTCTTC
TRBV11-2	few	-	TRBJ2-5	CASSLTGGRQGGETQYF	TGTGCCAGCAGCCTCACGGGGGGTAGACAGGGCGGAGAGACCCAGTACTTC
TRBV10-2	-	TRBD2	TRBJ2-5	CASSGTSGRGPQETQYF	TGCGCCAGCAGTGGGACTAGCGGGAGGGGACCCCAAGAGACCCAGTACTTC
TRBV6-6	many	-	TRBJ1-5	CASRSDTISPQHF	TGTGCCAGCAGATCGGACACCATCAGCCCCCAGCATTTT
TRBV27	-	-	TRBJ2-1	CASSLSVGTPYNEQFF	TGTGCCAGCAGTTTATCTGTGGGAACCCCTTACAATGAGCAGTTCTTC
TRBV14	-	-	TRBJ1-3	CASSQGSGASGNTIYF	TGTGCCAGCAGCCAGGGGTCGGGGGCAAGTGGAAACACCATATATTTT
TRBV20-1	-	TRBD2	TRBJ2-7	CSARGTGGFAYEQYF	TGCAGTGCTCGGGGGACGGGAGGGTTCGCGTACGAGCAGTACTTC
TRBV27	few	-	TRBJ2-7	CASSLRTLPPHEQYF	TGTGCCAGCAGTTTACGGACTCTTCCGCCCCACGAGCAGTACTTC
TRBV7-2	few	TRBD1	TRBJ1-2	CASSPGQASGDGYTF	TGTGCCAGCAGCCCGGGACAGGCGTCTGGGGATGGCTACACCTTC
TRBV28	-	-	TRBJ2-5	CATGPSWQETQYF	TGTGCCACCGGACCCTCCTGGCAAGAGACCCAGTACTTC
TRBV6-5	many	-	TRBJ1-5	CASSYSGLDNQPQHF	TGTGCCAGCAGTTACTCAGGGCTTGACAATCAGCCCCAGCATTTT
TRBV29-1	-	-	TRBJ2-3	CSVPATRRTDTQYF	TGCAGCGTTCCTGCGACTAGGCGCACAGATACGCAGTATTTT
TRBV28	few	-	TRBJ2-1	CASSVPRSNNEQFF	TGTGCCAGCAGCGTCCCTAGGAGTAACAATGAGCAGTTCTTC
TRBV12-3/TRBV12-4	few	TRBD2	TRBJ2-3	CASWIAGFTDTQYF	TGTGCCAGCTGGATAGCGGGGTTCACAGATACGCAGTATTTT
TRBV27	few	TRBD2	TRBJ2-3	CASSLRPSGRTDTQYF	TGTGCCAGCAGTTTACGTCCTAGCGGGAGGACAGATACGCAGTATTTT
TRBV12-3/TRBV12-4	few	TRBD1	TRBJ1-1	CASKPGQEKKITEAFF	TGTGCCAGCAAACCGGGACAGGAGAAAAAGATCACTGAAGCTTTCTTT
TRBV7-3	few	TRBD2	TRBJ2-2	CASSFTSGLTTGELFF	TGTGCCAGCAGCTTCACTAGCGGCTTAACCACCGGGGAGCTGTTTTTT
TRBV7-2	many	TRBD1	TRBJ1-1	CASSSHSLMDRGDTEAFF	TGTGCCAGCAGCTCACATTCTCTAATGGACAGGGGAGACACTGAAGCTTTCTTT
TRBV5-1	few	TRBD2	TRBJ2-5	CASSFGGRQETQYF	TGCGCCAGCAGCTTCGGGGGGAGGCAAGAGACCCAGTACTTC
TRBV7-3	few	TRBD1	TRBJ2-6	CASSLKGGAAGANVLTF	TGTGCCAGCAGCTTAAAAGGGGGCGCGGCCGGGGCCAACGTCCTGACTTTC
TRBV20-1	-	TRBD1	TRBJ2-7	CSAREGTGRNEQYF	TGCAGTGCTAGAGAGGGGACAGGGAGGAACGAGCAGTACTTC
TRBV12-3/TRBV12-4	many	-	TRBJ1-5	CASSSPGTFFNQPQHF	TGTGCCAGCAGTTCGCCCGGGACATTCTTCAATCAGCCCCAGCATTTT
TRBV19	many	-	TRBJ1-6	CATKGEPRSPLHF	TGTGCCACCAAAGGGGAACCGCGATCACCCCTCCACTTT
TRBV12-3/TRBV12-4	-	-	TRBJ2-7	CASSPWKGPSYEQYF	TGTGCCAGCAGTCCCTGGAAGGGACCTTCCTACGAGCAGTACTTC
TRBV7-9	-	-	TRBJ1-1	CASSLGEWGGTEAFF	TGTGCCAGCAGCTTAGGGGAGTGGGGCGGCACTGAAGCTTTCTTT
TRBV20-1	few	-	TRBJ1-5	CSAGGQIDQPQHF	TGCAGTGCTGGAGGACAGATAGATCAGCCCCAGCATTTT
TRBV28	-	-	TRBJ1-1	CASSDPPNTEAFF	TGTGCCAGCTCAGACCCGCCGAACACTGAAGCTTTCTTT
TRBV28	-	TRBD2	TRBJ2-7	CASSLAGGIYEQYF	TGTGCCAGCAGTCTAGCGGGAGGAATCTACGAGCAGTACTTC
TRBV24-1	few	-	TRBJ2-2	CATSDFKGRTNTGELFF	TGTGCCACCAGTGATTTTAAGGGGCGGACGAACACCGGGGAGCTGTTTTTT
TRBV6-4	many	TRBD1	TRBJ1-6	CASSDKGQGYNSPLHF	TGTGCCAGCAGTGACAAAGGACAGGGGTATAATTCACCCCTCCACTTT
TRBV10-3	few	-	TRBJ2-1	CAISVDRISNEQFF	TGTGCCATCAGCGTTGACAGGATTAGTAATGAGCAGTTCTTC
TRBV19	-	TRBD1	TRBJ1-5	CASSMTGSSNQPQHF	TGTGCCAGTAGTATGACAGGGTCCAGCAATCAGCCCCAGCATTTT
TRBV6-2/TRBV6-3	many	-	TRBJ2-3	CATRDTATDTQYF	TGTGCCACCCGGGACACCGCGACAGATACGCAGTATTTT
TRBV6-6	few	-	TRBJ1-1	CASSYVLERAFF	TGTGCCAGCAGTTACGTACTAGAGCGAGCTTTCTTT
TRBV27	-	-	TRBJ2-6	CASSLGGLSSGANVLTF	TGTGCCAGCAGTTTAGGGGGCTTAAGCTCTGGGGCCAACGTCCTGACTTTC
TRBV6-5	few	-	TRBJ1-1	CASRLRQGRNTEAFF	TGTGCCAGCAGATTACGTCAAGGGAGGAACACTGAAGCTTTCTTT
TRBV7-9	few	TRBD1	TRBJ2-3	CASSLTGGRTDTQYF	TGTGCCAGCAGCTTGACAGGGGGCCGGACAGATACGCAGTATTTT
TRBV6-6	-	TRBD2	TRBJ2-1	CASILAGLPGNEQFF	TGTGCCAGCATTTTAGCGGGACTCCCTGGAAATGAGCAGTTCTTC
TRBV20-1	-	TRBD2	TRBJ2-4	CSARDLVTSGRLAKNIQYF	TGCAGTGCTAGAGATCTGGTGACTAGCGGGCGACTAGCCAAAAACATTCAGTACTTC
TRBV24-1	few	-	TRBJ2-2	CATSDTGYTGELFF	TGTGCCACCAGTGATACAGGGTACACCGGGGAGCTGTTTTTT
TRBV27	-	-	TRBJ1-3	CASSFLTTGHPNTIYF	TGTGCCAGCAGTTTTCTAACCACGGGACACCCAAACACCATATATTTT
TRBV2	few	TRBD2	TRBJ2-3	CASRSGGGRADTQYF	TGTGCCAGTCGTTCGGGGGGCGGGAGGGCAGATACGCAGTATTTT
TRBV6-6	-	TRBD1	TRBJ1-1	CASSRLLGTGENTEAFF	TGTGCCAGCAGTCGTTTACTTGGGACAGGGGAGAACACTGAAGCTTTCTTT
TRBV6-2/TRBV6-3	-	-	TRBJ2-6	CASLRTGANVLTF	TGTGCCAGCCTCAGGACTGGGGCCAACGTCCTGACTTTC
TRBV5-4	-	TRBD1	TRBJ1-2	CASSLRTGDYGYTF	TGTGCCAGCAGCTTACGTACAGGGGACTATGGCTACACCTTC
TRBV11-2	-	-	TRBJ2-4	CASSLGPRENIQYF	TGTGCCAGCAGCTTAGGTCCCAGGGAAAACATTCAGTACTTC
TRBV5-4	many	-	TRBJ1-2	CASSLEGRGYTF	TGTGCCAGCAGCCTCGAGGGGCGAGGCTACACCTTC
TRBV20-1	-	TRBD1	TRBJ1-2	CSARAQDRADYGYTF	TGCAGTGCTAGAGCCCAGGACAGGGCTGACTATGGCTACACCTTC
TRBV2	few	TRBD2	TRBJ2-2	CASSEFGLVVAGELFF	TGTGCCAGCAGTGAATTTGGACTAGTTGTCGCCGGGGAGCTGTTTTTT
TRBV11-3	-	-	TRBJ1-3	CASSLGAPASGNTIYF	TGTGCCAGCAGCTTGGGGGCACCTGCCTCTGGAAACACCATATATTTT
TRBV7-8	-	-	TRBJ2-1	CASSPNAGTRTAYNEQFF	TGTGCCAGCAGCCCTAATGCTGGGACACGGACGGCCTACAATGAGCAGTTCTTC
TRBV12-3/TRBV12-4	-	TRBD2	TRBJ2-3	CASSHSASGSRNTQYF	TGTGCCAGCAGCCACTCGGCTAGCGGGAGTCGGAATACGCAGTATTTT
TRBV4-2	-	-	TRBJ2-3	CASSDQKTTDTQYF	TGTGCCAGCAGCGACCAGAAGACCACAGATACGCAGTATTTT
TRBV7-8	-	-	TRBJ2-3	CASSRRGEEADTQYF	TGTGCCAGCAGCCGTAGGGGGGAGGAGGCAGATACGCAGTATTTT